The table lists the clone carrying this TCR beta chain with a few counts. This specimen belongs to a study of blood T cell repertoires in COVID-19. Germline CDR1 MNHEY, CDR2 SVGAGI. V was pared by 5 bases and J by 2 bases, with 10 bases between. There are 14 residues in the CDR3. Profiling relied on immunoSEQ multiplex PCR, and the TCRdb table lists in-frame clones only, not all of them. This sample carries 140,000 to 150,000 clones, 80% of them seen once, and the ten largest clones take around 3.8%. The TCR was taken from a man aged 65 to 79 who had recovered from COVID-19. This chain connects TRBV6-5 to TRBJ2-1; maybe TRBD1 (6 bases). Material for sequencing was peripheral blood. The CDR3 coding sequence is TGTGCCAGCAGTCCCCGGGACACCTACAATGAGCAGTTCTTC. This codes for CASSPRDTYNEQFF.